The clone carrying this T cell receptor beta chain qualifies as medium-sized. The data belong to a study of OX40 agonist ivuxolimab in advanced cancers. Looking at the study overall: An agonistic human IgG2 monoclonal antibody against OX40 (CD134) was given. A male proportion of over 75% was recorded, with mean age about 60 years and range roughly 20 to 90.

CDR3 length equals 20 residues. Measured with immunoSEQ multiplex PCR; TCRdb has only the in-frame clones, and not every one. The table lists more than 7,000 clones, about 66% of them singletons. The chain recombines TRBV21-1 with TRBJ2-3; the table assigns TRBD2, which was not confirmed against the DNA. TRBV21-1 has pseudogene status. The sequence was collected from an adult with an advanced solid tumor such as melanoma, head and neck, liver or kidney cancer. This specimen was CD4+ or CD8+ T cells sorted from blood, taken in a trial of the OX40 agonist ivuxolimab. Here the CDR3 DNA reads TGTGCCAGCAGCAAAGAAAGACTAGCGGGAGGGCAGGTTAGCACAGATACGCAGTATTTT. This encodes CASSKERLAGGQVSTDTQYF.